This is a list of T cell receptor beta chains from one sample in a study of CXCR3-negative and CXCR3-positive naive CD8 T cells. TCRdb reworked the 5' RACE reads into one entry per CDR3 protein, no DNA. The listing contains more than 80,000 distinct CDR3 sequences. The sequenced sample consisted of naive CXCR3+ CD8+ T cells from blood. The receptors stem from a human donor in good health. Some clones in this sample may be carry-over from other donors' samples. Each CDR3 is given with its conserved first and last residue.

>TRBV7-9|TRBJ2-2
CASSPWDTRLMSGELFF
>TRBV4-1|TRBJ2-1
CASSQESRPNNEQFF
>TRBV2|TRBJ1-4
CASSDSTNEKLFF
>TRBV4-2|TRBJ2-7
CASSQAAGNYEQYF
>TRBV7-9|TRBJ1-1
CASSWGDGNTEAFF
>TRBV12-3/TRBV12-4|TRBJ1-4
CASSRTVETNEKLFF
>TRBV12-3/TRBV12-4|TRBJ2-1
CASSFSSWTSGRSSYNEQFF
>TRBV7-7|TRBJ2-7
CASSLAVSGEQYF
>TRBV30|TRBJ1-1
CAWDRGSATEAFF
>TRBV11-2|TRBJ1-2
CASSLGTVPIDGYTF
>TRBV7-8|TRBJ2-2
CASSSREGGISGELFF
>TRBV5-6|TRBJ2-5
CASSLGLQGPETQYF
>TRBV28|TRBJ2-4
CASSPGGTGNIQYF
>TRBV6-5|TRBJ2-1
CASRQGPRTSGRDEQFF
>TRBV7-9|TRBJ1-1
CASSTGVQKNTEAFF
>TRBV18|TRBJ1-2
CASSPPGQEYGYTF
>TRBV5-1|TRBJ2-2
CASSPYNTGELFF
>TRBV30|TRBJ1-2
CAWGDRDWAYGYTF
>TRBV4-1|TRBJ1-1
CASSQERGSNTEAFF
>TRBV15|TRBJ2-3
CATSWAGPQDTDTQYF
>TRBV2|TRBJ2-7
CASRGLAGVSSYEQYF
>TRBV14|TRBJ2-2
CASSQVQGPRPGELFF